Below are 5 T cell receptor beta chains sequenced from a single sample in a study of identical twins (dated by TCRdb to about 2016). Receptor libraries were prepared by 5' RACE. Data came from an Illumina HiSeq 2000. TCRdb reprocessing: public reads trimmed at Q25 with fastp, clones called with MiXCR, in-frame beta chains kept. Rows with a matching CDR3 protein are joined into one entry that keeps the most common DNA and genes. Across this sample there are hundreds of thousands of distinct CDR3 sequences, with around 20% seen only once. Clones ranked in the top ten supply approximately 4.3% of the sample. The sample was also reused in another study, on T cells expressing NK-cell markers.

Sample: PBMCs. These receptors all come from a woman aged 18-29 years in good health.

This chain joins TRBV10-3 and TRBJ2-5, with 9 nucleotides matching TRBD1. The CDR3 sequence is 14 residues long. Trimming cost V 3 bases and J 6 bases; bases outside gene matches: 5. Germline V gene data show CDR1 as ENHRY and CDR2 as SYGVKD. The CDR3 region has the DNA TGTGCCATCAGTGAACGGACAGGGGTGAAGACCCAGTACTTC. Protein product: CAISERTGVKTQYF.

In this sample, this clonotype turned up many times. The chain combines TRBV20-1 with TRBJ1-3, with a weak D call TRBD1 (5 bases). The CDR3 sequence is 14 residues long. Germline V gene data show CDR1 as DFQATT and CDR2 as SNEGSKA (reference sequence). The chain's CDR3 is CSLRGGYSGNTIYF. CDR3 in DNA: TGCAGCCTCCGGGGGGGATACTCTGGAAACACCATATATTTT.

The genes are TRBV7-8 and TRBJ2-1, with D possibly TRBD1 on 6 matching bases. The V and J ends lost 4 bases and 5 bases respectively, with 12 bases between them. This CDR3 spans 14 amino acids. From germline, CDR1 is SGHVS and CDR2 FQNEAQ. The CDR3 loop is CASSSRGKNNEQFF. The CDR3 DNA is TGTGCCAGCAGCTCGAGGGGGAAAAACAATGAGCAGTTCTTC.

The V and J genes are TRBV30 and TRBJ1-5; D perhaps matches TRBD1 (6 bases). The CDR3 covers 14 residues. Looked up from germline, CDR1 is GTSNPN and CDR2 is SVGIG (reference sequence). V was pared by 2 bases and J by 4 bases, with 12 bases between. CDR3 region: CAWSSTGLNQPQHF. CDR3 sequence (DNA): TGTGCCTGGAGTTCCACAGGGCTGAATCAGCCCCAGCATTTT.

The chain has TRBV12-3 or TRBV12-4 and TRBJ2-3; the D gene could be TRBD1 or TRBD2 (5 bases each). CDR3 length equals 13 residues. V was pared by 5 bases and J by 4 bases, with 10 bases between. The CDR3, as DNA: TGTGCCAGCAGTAGGGACCGATCAGATACGCAGTATTTT. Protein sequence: CASSRDRSDTQYF.